This T cell receptor (beta chain) was recorded in a study of blood T cells in healthy people across ages. Study-wide findings and caveats: Diversity of TCR beta correlated strongly with naive T cell percentage.

Remarks on this clonotype: What it recognizes is unknown.

A second PCR of roughly 7 to 11 cycles used a sample-barcoded 5' primer and a J-beta primer mix. TCRdb ran MiXCR on the 5' RACE reads and lists one entry per CDR3 protein. The table lists around 790,000 distinct CDR3 sequences, around 45% of them singletons. The study drew donors from healthy Caucasian individuals in Russia aged roughly 6 to 90. The sample consisted of blood. This sequence was found in a man aged 55 to 70 in good health.

This CDR3 is CASSLTGQRETQYF. The CDR3, as DNA: TGTGCCAGCAGCCTCACGGGACAGCGGGAGACCCAGTACTTC. The rearrangement links TRBV7-8 to TRBJ2-5; 7 bases match TRBD1. Germline CDR1 is SGHVS and CDR2 is FQNEAQ. The V and J ends lost 5 bases and 5 bases, in that order; junction bases with no gene match: 8. This CDR3 has 14 residues.